This T cell receptor beta chain was profiled in a study of chronic HIV infection and antiretroviral therapy. CDR1 MDHEN and CDR2 SYDVKM come from the germline V gene. The ends lost 6 bases at V and 8 bases at J; junction bases unmatched: 10. The length of the CDR3 is 15 residues. TCRdb analysed the 5' RACE reads with MiXCR anew, one entry per CDR3 protein. The repertoire consists of 40,000 or so distinct CDR3 sequences, with 7.5% to 9% occurring once and the leading ten covering around 3%. The receptor was isolated from an adult who had HIV and had not received antiretroviral therapy, or was an uninfected healthy control (not recorded which). What was sequenced was peripheral blood. The V and J genes are TRBV28 and TRBJ1-6; 7 positions agree with TRBD1. This chain's CDR3 is CASSSLGTEYSPLHF. The CDR3 DNA follows: TGTGCCAGCAGCTCATTGGGGACAGAGTATTCACCCCTCCACTTT.